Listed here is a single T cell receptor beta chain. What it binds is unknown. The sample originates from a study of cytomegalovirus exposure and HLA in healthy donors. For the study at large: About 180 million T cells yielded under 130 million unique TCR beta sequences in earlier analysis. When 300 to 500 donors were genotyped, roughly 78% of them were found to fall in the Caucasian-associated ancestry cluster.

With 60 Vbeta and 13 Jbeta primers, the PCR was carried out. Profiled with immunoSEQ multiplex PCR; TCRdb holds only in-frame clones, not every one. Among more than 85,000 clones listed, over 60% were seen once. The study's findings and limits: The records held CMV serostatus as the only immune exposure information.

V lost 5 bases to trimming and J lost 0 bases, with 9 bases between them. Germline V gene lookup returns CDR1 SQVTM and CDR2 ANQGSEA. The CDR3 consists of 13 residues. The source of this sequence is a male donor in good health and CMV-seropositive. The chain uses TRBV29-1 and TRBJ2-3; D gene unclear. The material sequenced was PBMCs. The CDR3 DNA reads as TGCAGCGTTCGAGGCCGGAGCACAGATACGCAGTATTTT. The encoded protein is CSVRGRSTDTQYF.